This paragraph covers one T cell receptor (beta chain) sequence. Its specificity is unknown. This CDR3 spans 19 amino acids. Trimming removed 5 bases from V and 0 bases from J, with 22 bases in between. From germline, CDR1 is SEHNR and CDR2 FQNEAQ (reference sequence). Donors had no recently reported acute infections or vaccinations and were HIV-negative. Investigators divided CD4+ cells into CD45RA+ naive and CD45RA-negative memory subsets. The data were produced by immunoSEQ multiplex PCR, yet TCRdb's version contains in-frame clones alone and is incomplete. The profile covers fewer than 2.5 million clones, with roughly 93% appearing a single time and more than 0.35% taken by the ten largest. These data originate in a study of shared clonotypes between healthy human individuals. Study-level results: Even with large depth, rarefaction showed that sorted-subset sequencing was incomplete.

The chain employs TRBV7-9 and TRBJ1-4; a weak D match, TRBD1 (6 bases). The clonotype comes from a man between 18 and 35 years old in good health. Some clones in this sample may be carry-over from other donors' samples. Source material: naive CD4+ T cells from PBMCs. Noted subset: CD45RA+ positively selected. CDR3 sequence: CASSHRILRGSATNEKLFF. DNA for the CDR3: TGTGCCAGCAGCCATCGCATTTTGAGGGGGTCTGCAACTAATGAAAAACTGTTTTTT.